This T cell receptor beta chain was obtained from a study of cytomegalovirus exposure and HLA in healthy donors. The germline gives CDR1 SGHTA, CDR2 FQGNSA. V gave up 1 base and J gave up 1 base; unmatched junction bases: 1. The CDR3 totals 15 residues. Primers for the PCR totalled 60 Vbeta and 13 Jbeta. Profiling relied on immunoSEQ multiplex PCR, and the TCRdb table lists in-frame clones only, not all of them. The sample holds roughly 110,000 clones; approximately 80% are singletons and the top ten take 4.2%. This TCR was recovered from a male donor in good health and CMV-seronegative. Sequenced material: PBMCs. J is TRBJ2-7 and V is TRBV7-2, with 10 bases matching TRBD2. CDR3 nucleotide sequence: TGTGCCAGCAGCTTAGAACTAGCGGGATCCTACGAGCAGTACTTC. Translation gives CASSLELAGSYEQYF. Full variable domain (rest looked up from reference TRBV7-2 and TRBJ2-7): GAGVSQSPSNKVTEKGKDVELRCDPISGHTALYWYRQSLGQGLEFLIYFQGNSAPDKSGLPSDRFSAERTGGSVSTLTIQRTQQEDSAVYLCASSLELAGSYEQYFGPGTRLTVT.